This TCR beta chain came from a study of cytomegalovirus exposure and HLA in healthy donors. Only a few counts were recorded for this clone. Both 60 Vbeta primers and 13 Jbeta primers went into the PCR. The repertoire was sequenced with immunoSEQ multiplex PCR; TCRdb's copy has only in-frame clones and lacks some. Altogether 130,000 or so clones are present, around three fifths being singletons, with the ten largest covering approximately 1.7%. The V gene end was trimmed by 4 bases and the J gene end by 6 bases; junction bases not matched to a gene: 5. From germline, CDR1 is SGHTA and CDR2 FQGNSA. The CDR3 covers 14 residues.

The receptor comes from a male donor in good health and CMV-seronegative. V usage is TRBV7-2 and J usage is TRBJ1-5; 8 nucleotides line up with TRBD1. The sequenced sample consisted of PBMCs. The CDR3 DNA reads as TGTGCCAGCAGCTGGACAGGGCAGGGTCAGCCCCAGCATTTT. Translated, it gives CASSWTGQGQPQHF.